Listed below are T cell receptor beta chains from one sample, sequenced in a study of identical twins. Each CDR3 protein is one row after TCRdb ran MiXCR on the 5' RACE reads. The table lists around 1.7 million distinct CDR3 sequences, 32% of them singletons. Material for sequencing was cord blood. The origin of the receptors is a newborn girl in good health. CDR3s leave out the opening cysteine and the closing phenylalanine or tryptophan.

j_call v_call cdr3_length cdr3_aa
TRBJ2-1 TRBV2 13 ASSDSGGAINEQF
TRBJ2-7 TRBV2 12 ASRPSGQSYEQY
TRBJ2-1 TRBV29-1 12 SVETGQGYNEQF
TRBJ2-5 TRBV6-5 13 ASSYSGGEQETQY
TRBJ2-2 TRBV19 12 ASSWTQNTGELF
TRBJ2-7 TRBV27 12 AGSFSRTHYEQY
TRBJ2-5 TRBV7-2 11 ASSGSVKETQY
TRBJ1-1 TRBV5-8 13 ASSFWGRANTEAF
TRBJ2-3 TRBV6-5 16 ASSYSPHRGGSTDTQY
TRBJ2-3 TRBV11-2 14 ASSLSWGQGTDTQY
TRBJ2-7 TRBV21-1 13 ASSKQGGSSYEQY
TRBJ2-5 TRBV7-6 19 ASSLQGYAGGQTLVKETQY
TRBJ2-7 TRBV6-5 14 ASSYSNRVLYGEQY
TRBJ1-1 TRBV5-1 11 ASSLVVDTEAF
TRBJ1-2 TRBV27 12 ASSFIGRDYGYT
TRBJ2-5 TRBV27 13 ASSLRISSYNEQY
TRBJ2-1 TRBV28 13 ASIPWGIFGNEQF
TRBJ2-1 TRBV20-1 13 SARDGTSGGDEQF
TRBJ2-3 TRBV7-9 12 ASSHAGGPDTQY
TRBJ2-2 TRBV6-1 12 ASNSGVNTGELF
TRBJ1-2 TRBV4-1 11 ASSRRLVYGYT
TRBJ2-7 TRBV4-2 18 ASSQRSSGGTWSSYNEQY
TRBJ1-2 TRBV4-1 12 ASSQPTVNYGYT
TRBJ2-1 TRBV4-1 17 ASRRISVVGGASYNEQF